One sample yielded the 22 T cell receptor beta chains listed below, sequenced in a study of identical twins. TCRdb fed the 5' RACE reads into MiXCR, producing one record per CDR3 protein. The sample shows around 250,000 distinct CDR3 sequences, roughly 8% of them seen only once. The same sample was also used in a study of yellow fever vaccine responses in identical twins.

The specimen was CD8+ T cells sorted from blood. The receptors come from a woman aged 18-35 years in good health.

The sample holds many counts of this clonotype. This chain joins TRBV4-2 and TRBJ2-1; no definite D call. Trimming shortened V by 4 bases and J by 5 bases, and 9 bases separated the two germline ends. The CDR3 is made up of 13 amino acids. Looked up from germline, CDR1 is LGHNA and CDR2 is YNFKEQ. As DNA, the CDR3 is TGTGCCAGCAGCCTTGGCCCAAACAATGAGCAGTTCTTC. Its translation is CASSLGPNNEQFF.

This clonotype turned up a few times. The J gene is TRBJ2-7, the V gene TRBV28, with D perhaps matching TRBD1 (6 bases). CDR3 length equals 17 residues. CDR1 is MDHEN, CDR2 SYDVKM, per germline. V dropped 6 bases and J dropped 3 bases, with 24 bases sitting between them. CDR3 amino acids: CASSGFAGTRVDYEQYF. CDR3 DNA sequence: TGTGCCAGCAGCGGGTTCGCTGGGACAAGAGTGGACTACGAGCAGTACTTC.

This clonotype was counted a few times. CDR3: CASSSNRERGTDTQYF. The DNA for the CDR3 is TGTGCCAGCAGCTCGAACAGGGAGAGGGGCACAGATACGCAGTATTTT. This chain uses TRBV7-9 with TRBJ2-3; tentatively, D is TRBD1 (6 bases). Germline CDR1 is SEHNR and CDR2 is FQNEAQ (reference sequence). The CDR3 runs 16 residues. Trimming pared 4 bases from V and 1 base from J, leaving 15 bases between.

The chain couples TRBV11-2 to TRBJ2-7; 8 bases align to TRBD1. J gave up 1 base and V 4 bases, and 6 bases lay outside the gene matches. Germline assignment: CDR1 SGHAT and CDR2 FQNNGV. CDR3 length equals 15 residues. The CDR3 protein is CASSSETGASYEQYF. The CDR3 coding sequence is TGTGCCAGCAGCTCAGAGACAGGGGCATCCTACGAGCAGTACTTC.

This clonotype came up a few times. The chain links TRBV7-3 to TRBJ2-2; D gene uncertain. V lost 5 bases to trimming and J lost 5 bases, with 12 bases between them. CDR1 and CDR2 (germline): SGHTA, FQGTGA. CDR3 length: 14 amino acids. CDR3 sequence (DNA): TGTGCCAGCAGCCTCTCTGATGGGACCGGGGAGCTGTTTTTT. It is translated as CASSLSDGTGELFF.

The table lists this clonotype with many counts. This sequence joins TRBV7-2 and TRBJ2-1, with D maybe TRBD2 (5 bases). Germline CDR1 SGHTA, CDR2 FQGNSA. Trimming pared 5 bases from V and 3 bases from J, leaving 14 bases between. The CDR3 runs to 15 residues. The CDR3 region has the DNA TGTGCCAGCAGCATTATCGCGGGCCTCTACAATGAGCAGTTCTTC. It encodes CASSIIAGLYNEQFF.

This clonotype was observed a handful of times. V and J are TRBV19 and TRBJ2-1; 8 bases are a match to TRBD2. Germline-derived CDR1 and CDR2 are LNHDA and SQIVND (reference sequence). J gave up 8 bases and V 5 bases, and 5 bases lay outside the gene matches. This CDR3 is 13 amino acids long. The CDR3 loop reads CASSWAGGDEQFF. As DNA, the CDR3 is TGTGCCAGTAGTTGGGCGGGAGGTGATGAGCAGTTCTTC. The whole variable domain, filled in from reference TRBV19 and TRBJ2-1, reads DGGITQSPKYLFRKEGQNVTLSCEQNLNHDAMYWYRQDPGQGLRLIYYSQIVNDFQKGDIAEGYSVSREKKESFPLTVTSAQKNPTAFYLCASSWAGGDEQFFGPGTRLTVL.

The genes are TRBV6-4 and TRBJ2-3; 10 bases line up with TRBD1. The ends lost 5 bases at V and 4 bases at J; junction bases unmatched: 9. The CDR3 loop spans 16 amino acids. CDR1 and CDR2 (germline): MRHNA, SNTAGT. The CDR3 spells CASSPKGTGEADTQYF. The CDR3 DNA reads as TGTGCCAGCAGTCCCAAAGGGACAGGGGAGGCAGATACGCAGTATTTT.

This clonotype was detected only a few times. In DNA form, the CDR3 reads TGCAGTGCTAGTGGGCTAGCGGGGGGGCCGGGCACAGATACGCAGTATTTT. Protein sequence: CSASGLAGGPGTDTQYF. This chain connects TRBV20-1 to TRBJ2-3; TRBD2 matches 12 bases. CDR3 length: 17 amino acids. Trimming cost V 3 bases and J 1 base; bases outside gene matches: 8. Germline-derived CDR1 and CDR2 are DFQATT and SNEGSKA (reference sequence).

This clonotype occurred a few times. The rearrangement uses TRBV28 and TRBJ2-4; 7 positions match TRBD1. The germline V gene encodes CDR1 MDHEN and CDR2 SYDVKM. CDR3 length: 18 amino acids. The V and J ends lost 5 bases and 6 bases, in that order; junction bases with no gene match: 19. In DNA form, the CDR3 reads TGTGCCAGCAGTACACCCCGCACGAGCGGACAGGTGGGAAACATTCAGTACTTC. Its translation is CASSTPRTSGQVGNIQYF.

The J gene is TRBJ2-5, the V gene TRBV29-1; 10 nucleotides line up with TRBD2. Germline V gene lookup returns CDR1 SQVTM and CDR2 ANQGSEA. The CDR3 sequence is 14 residues long. V lost 2 bases to trimming and J lost 0 bases; unmatched junction nucleotides: 0. The CDR3 is CSVELAGDQETQYF. For the CDR3, the DNA is TGCAGCGTTGAACTAGCGGGGGACCAAGAGACCCAGTACTTC.

J is TRBJ2-7 and V is TRBV6-6; a possible D gene is TRBD1 (7 bases). Trimming removed 6 bases at V and 5 bases at J, with 14 bases between. The CDR3 has 13 amino acids. The V gene's germline CDR1 is MNHNY and CDR2 SVGAGI (reference sequence). CDR3 bases: TGTGCCAGCAGGCGGCAGGGGGGTAACGAGCAGTACTTC. Its translation is CASRRQGGNEQYF.

The chain has TRBV7-2 and TRBJ2-3; no clear D gene. V lost 2 bases, J lost 4 bases, and 13 bases lay in between. CDR3 length: 15 amino acids. Germline V gene sequence: CDR1 SGHTA, CDR2 FQGNSA. The CDR3 coding sequence is TGTGCCAGCAGCTTAAAGCCCGTTGCGGCAGATACGCAGTATTTT. As protein: CASSLKPVAADTQYF.

This clonotype was seen many times. J is TRBJ1-1 and V is TRBV12-3 or TRBV12-4; no definite D call. Deletions cut 5 bases from V and 1 base from J, with 8 bases between. The CDR3 consists of 13 residues. The CDR3 protein is CASSPRQNTEAFF. The CDR3 DNA reads as TGTGCCAGCAGTCCCAGACAGAACACTGAAGCTTTCTTT.

The chain carries TRBV12-3 or TRBV12-4 and TRBJ2-5, with 7 bases fitting TRBD1. J lost 1 base, V lost 6 bases, and 8 bases had no gene match. The CDR3 is 15 residues long. CDR3 DNA sequence: TGTGCCAGCAGGCCCCCCAGGGACAGCCAAGAGACCCAGTACTTC. This sequence encodes CASRPPRDSQETQYF.

The V and J genes are TRBV15 and TRBJ2-7; TRBD2 matches 12 bases. There are 15 residues in the CDR3. V trimming: 3 bases; J trimming: 2 bases; junction bases outside the gene matches: 2. Germline V CDR1 and CDR2: LNHNV, YYDKDF (reference sequence). CDR3 sequence (DNA): TGTGCCACCAGCAGTGGACTAGCGGGACCCTACGAGCAGTACTTC. Translated, it gives CATSSGLAGPYEQYF.

This clonotype was found a few times. The V and J genes are TRBV7-9 and TRBJ2-1; TRBD2 agrees at 7 bases. V gave up 6 bases and J gave up 1 base; unmatched junction bases: 6. The V gene's germline CDR1 is SEHNR and CDR2 FQNEAQ (reference sequence). The CDR3 is 15 residues long. Here the CDR3 reads CASRNGAGSYNEQFF. CDR3 coding DNA: TGTGCCAGCAGGAATGGAGCGGGGTCCTACAATGAGCAGTTCTTC.

This chain links TRBV7-2 with TRBJ2-3; TRBD2 agrees at 11 bases. V shed 0 bases, J shed 6 bases, and the junction held 8 bases outside the gene matches. The CDR3 is made up of 17 amino acids. Germline V gene sequence: CDR1 SGHTA, CDR2 FQGNSA. CDR3 residues: CASSLAASGRPGDTQYF. The CDR3, as DNA: TGTGCCAGCAGCTTAGCTGCTAGCGGGAGGCCCGGGGATACGCAGTATTTT.

This rearrangement joins TRBV20-1 to TRBJ2-7; no definite D call. From germline, CDR1 is DFQATT and CDR2 SNEGSKA (reference sequence). The V end lost 6 bases, the J end lost 1 base, and 7 bases lay between the germline ends. CDR3 length equals 11 residues. This CDR3 reads CSAGHSYEQYF. The CDR3 nucleotides read TGCAGTGCCGGCCATTCCTACGAGCAGTACTTC.

The rearrangement uses TRBV7-8 and TRBJ2-7; D is ambiguous. Trimming took off 2 bases at V and 0 bases at J, with 11 bases between the two ends. The CDR3 runs 15 residues. Germline CDR1 reads SGHVS; CDR2 reads FQNEAQ. The CDR3 nucleotides are TGTGCCAGCAGCTTACAGGAGCGCCCCTCCTACGAGCAGTACTTC. Translated, it gives CASSLQERPSYEQYF.

This clonotype was seen repeatedly, ten times or more. The chain employs TRBV4-1 and TRBJ2-1; the D gene is possibly TRBD2 (6 bases). This CDR3 has 16 amino acids. V was shortened by 0 bases and J by 9 bases, with 18 bases between the two germline ends. Germline V CDR1 and CDR2: MGHRA, YSYEKL. The CDR3 DNA reads as TGCGCCAGCAGCCAAGATGTCCCGGGAGCATCTAGTGAGCAGTTCTTC. Protein product: CASSQDVPGASSEQFF.

The sample holds many counts of this clonotype. V is TRBV4-1 and J is TRBJ2-3; perhaps TRBD1 as D (5 bases). Germline CDR1 is MGHRA and CDR2 is YSYEKL. Between the trimmed V and J ends, which lost 3 bases and 3 bases, there was a span of 10 bases. CDR3 length: 14 amino acids. This CDR3 reads CASSHNQGTDTQYF. The CDR3 DNA reads TGCGCCAGCAGCCATAATCAGGGTACAGATACGCAGTATTTT.